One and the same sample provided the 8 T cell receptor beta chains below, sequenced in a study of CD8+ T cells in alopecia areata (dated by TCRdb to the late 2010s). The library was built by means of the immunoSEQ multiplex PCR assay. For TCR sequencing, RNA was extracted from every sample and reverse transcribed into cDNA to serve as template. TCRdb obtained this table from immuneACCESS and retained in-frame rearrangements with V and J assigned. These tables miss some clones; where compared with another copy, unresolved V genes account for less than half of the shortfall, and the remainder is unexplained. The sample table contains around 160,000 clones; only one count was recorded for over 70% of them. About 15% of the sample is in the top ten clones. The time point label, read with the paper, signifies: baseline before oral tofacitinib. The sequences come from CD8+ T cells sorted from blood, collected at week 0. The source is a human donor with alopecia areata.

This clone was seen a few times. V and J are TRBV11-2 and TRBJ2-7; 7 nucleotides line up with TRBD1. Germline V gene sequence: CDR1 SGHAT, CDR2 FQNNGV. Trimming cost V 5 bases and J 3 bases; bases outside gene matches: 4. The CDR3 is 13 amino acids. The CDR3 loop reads CASSPPGGYEQYF. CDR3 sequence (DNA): TGTGCCAGCAGCCCGCCAGGGGGCTACGAGCAGTACTTC.

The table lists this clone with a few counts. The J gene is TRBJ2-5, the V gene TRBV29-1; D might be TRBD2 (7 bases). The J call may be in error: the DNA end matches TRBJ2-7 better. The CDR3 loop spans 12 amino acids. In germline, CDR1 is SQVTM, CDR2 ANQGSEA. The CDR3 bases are TGCAGCGTTGAACTTCGGGGGGCCGAGCAGTACTTC. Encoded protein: CSVELRGAEQYF.

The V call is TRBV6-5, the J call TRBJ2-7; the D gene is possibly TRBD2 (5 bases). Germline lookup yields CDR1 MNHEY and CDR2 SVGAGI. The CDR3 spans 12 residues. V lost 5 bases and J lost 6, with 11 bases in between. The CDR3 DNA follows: TGTGCCAGCAGTCAGGAGAGCGGCGAGCAGTACTTC. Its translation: CASSQESGEQYF.

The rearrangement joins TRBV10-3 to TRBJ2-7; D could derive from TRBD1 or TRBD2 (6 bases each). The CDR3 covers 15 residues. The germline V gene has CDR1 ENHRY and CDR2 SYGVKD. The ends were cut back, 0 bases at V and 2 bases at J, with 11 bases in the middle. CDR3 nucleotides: TGTGCCATCAGTGAGTCAGGGGGGCGAACCTACGAGCAGTACTTC. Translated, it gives CAISESGGRTYEQYF.

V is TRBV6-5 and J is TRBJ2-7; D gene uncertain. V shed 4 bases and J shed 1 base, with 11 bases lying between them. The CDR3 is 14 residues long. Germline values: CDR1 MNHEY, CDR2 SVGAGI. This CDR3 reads CASSSPDGSYEQYF. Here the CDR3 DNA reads TGTGCCAGCAGTTCCCCTGATGGGTCCTACGAGCAGTACTTC.

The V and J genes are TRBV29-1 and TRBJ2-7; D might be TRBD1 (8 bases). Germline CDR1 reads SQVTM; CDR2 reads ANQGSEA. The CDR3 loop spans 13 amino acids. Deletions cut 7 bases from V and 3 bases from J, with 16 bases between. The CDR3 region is CSALTGEGYEQYF. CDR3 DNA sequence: TGCAGCGCTTTGACAGGGGAGGGCTACGAGCAGTACTTC.

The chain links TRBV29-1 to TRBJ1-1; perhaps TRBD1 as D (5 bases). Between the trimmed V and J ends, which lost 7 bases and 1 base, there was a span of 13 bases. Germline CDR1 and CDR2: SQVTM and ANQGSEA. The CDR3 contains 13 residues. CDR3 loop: CSAGRAENTEAFF. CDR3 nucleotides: TGCAGCGCAGGGAGGGCGGAGAACACTGAAGCTTTCTTT.

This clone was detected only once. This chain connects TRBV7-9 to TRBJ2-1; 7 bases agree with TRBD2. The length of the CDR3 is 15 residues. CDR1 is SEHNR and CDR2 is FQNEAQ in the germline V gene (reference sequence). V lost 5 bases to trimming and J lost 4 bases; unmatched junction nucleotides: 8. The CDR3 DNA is TGTGCCAGCAGCCCTGGGGAGGGGACGTACAATGAGCAGTTCTTC. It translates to CASSPGEGTYNEQFF.